The 25 T cell receptor beta chains below come from one sample, sequenced in a study of cytomegalovirus exposure and HLA in healthy donors. PCR involved 60 Vbeta and 13 Jbeta primers. Repertoires were generated with immunoSEQ multiplex PCR, while TCRdb's copy carries only in-frame clones and drops some. Of about 80,000 clones listed, 79% are singletons. Sample: PBMCs. These receptors all stem from a man aged 25 to 40 in good health and CMV-seronegative.

The chain is built from TRBV19 and TRBJ2-1; 10 bases fit TRBD2. The CDR3 has 17 amino acids. V gave up 1 base and J gave up 7 bases; unmatched junction bases: 10. Germline V lookup: CDR1 LNHDA, CDR2 SQIVND (reference sequence). The DNA of the CDR3 is TGTGCCAGTAGTATAGGACGGAGCGGGAGGGTCGGGAATGAGCAGTTCTTC. Translated: CASSIGRSGRVGNEQFF.

The genes are TRBV25-1 and TRBJ1-2; D is possibly TRBD1 (6 bases). The CDR3 has 12 amino acids. Germline loops: CDR1 MGHDK, CDR2 SYGVNS. V shed 2 bases and J shed 14 bases, with 15 bases lying between them. The CDR3 DNA reads as TGTGCCAGCAGTGAACCCGACAGGCCTCAGACCTTC. This codes for CASSEPDRPQTF.

In DNA form, the CDR3 reads TGCGCCGGGGGGGGTAACTACAATGAGCAGTTCTTC. Protein product: CAGGGNYNEQFF. The gene calls are TRBV10-2 and TRBJ2-1, with 7 nucleotides matching TRBD2. Germline CDR1 is WSHSY and CDR2 is SAAADI. This CDR3 region has 12 residues. J gave up 3 bases and V 11 bases, and 4 bases lay outside the gene matches.

The CDR3 region is CASSSTSGGANEQFF. CDR3 bases: TGTGCCAGCAGCTCGACTAGCGGGGGGGCAAATGAGCAGTTCTTC. This chain uses TRBV7-3 with TRBJ2-1; 14 nucleotides agree with TRBD2. V dropped 4 bases and J dropped 7; count of bases not matched to a gene: 3. Germline loops: CDR1 SGHTA, CDR2 FQGTGA. The CDR3 runs 15 residues. Using reference TRBV7-3 and TRBJ2-1 for the parts outside the CDR3, the full variable domain is GAGVSQTPSNKVTEKGKYVELRCDPISGHTALYWYRQSLGQGPEFLIYFQGTGAADDSGLPNDRFFAVRPEGSVSTLKIQRTERGDSAVYLCASSSTSGGANEQFFGPGTRLTVL.

This chain uses TRBV11-1 with TRBJ2-3; the match to TRBD2 covers 12 bases. The V gene end was trimmed by 1 base and the J gene end by 8 bases; junction bases not matched to a gene: 7. The CDR3 is made up of 16 amino acids. Germline-derived CDR1 and CDR2 are SGHAT and FQDESV (reference sequence). The CDR3 loop is CASSLDLAGGPRTQYF. CDR3 in DNA: TGTGCCAGCAGCTTAGATCTAGCGGGAGGGCCACGTACGCAGTATTTT. The variable domain in full, with the rest retrieved from reference TRBV11-1 and TRBJ2-3, is EAEVAQSPRYKITEKSQAVAFWCDPISGHATLYWYRQILGQGPELLVQFQDESVVDDSQLPKDRFSAERLKGVDSTLKIQPAELGDSAMYLCASSLDLAGGPRTQYFGPGTRLTVL.

The chain recombines TRBV28 with TRBJ1-1; TRBD1 matches at 9 bases. Germline lookup yields CDR1 MDHEN and CDR2 SYDVKM. V was clipped by 2 bases and J by 5 bases; unmatched bases: 6. This CDR3 comprises 15 residues. The CDR3 spells CASSLLGQGGTEAFF. CDR3 nucleotides: TGTGCCAGCAGTTTACTGGGACAGGGAGGGACTGAAGCTTTCTTT.

The rearrangement links TRBV14 to TRBJ2-5, with D unclear. Deletions cut 1 base from V and 6 bases from J, with 9 bases between. The length of the CDR3 is 13 residues. The V gene's germline CDR1 is SGHDN and CDR2 FVKESK. The chain's CDR3 is CASSQASGKTQYF. The CDR3 bases are TGTGCCAGCAGCCAAGCGTCAGGAAAGACCCAGTACTTC.

This clone was detected once. The V and J genes are TRBV14 and TRBJ2-1; no reliable D call. Germline CDR1 SGHDN, CDR2 FVKESK. The CDR3 runs 13 residues. Trimming cost V 4 bases and J 13 bases, with 17 bases left between them. This chain's CDR3 is CASSPADSTTQFF. The CDR3 nucleotides read TGTGCCAGCAGCCCAGCAGACTCCACCACCCAGTTCTTC.

J is TRBJ1-1 and V is TRBV20-1; the D gene is possibly TRBD1 (6 bases). Germline V gene lookup returns CDR1 DFQATT and CDR2 SNEGSKA (reference sequence). V lost 4 bases to trimming and J lost 12 bases, with 15 bases between them. The length of the CDR3 is 11 residues. The CDR3 region is CSATKQGTSFF. The DNA for the CDR3 is TGCAGTGCTACCAAACAGGGTACGTCTTTCTTT.

The V gene is TRBV21-1, the J gene TRBJ1-1; TRBD1, as called in the table, went unchecked against the DNA. TRBV21-1 is shown as a pseudogene. CDR3 length: 13 amino acids. CDR3 loop: CASNNRRHTEAFF. Here the CDR3 DNA reads TGTGCCAGCAACAACAGGCGACACACTGAAGCTTTCTTT.

The chain carries TRBV6-4 and TRBJ2-3, with 10 bases identical to TRBD2. This CDR3 has 15 amino acids. The germline CDR1 and CDR2 sequences are MRHNA and SNTAGT. V gave up 0 bases and J gave up 3 bases; unmatched junction bases: 0. DNA for the CDR3: TGTGCCAGCAGTGACTCTAGCGGGGGGACAGATACGCAGTATTTT. Protein sequence: CASSDSSGGTDTQYF.

The CDR3 DNA reads as TGTGCCAGTAGTCCCCGGACAGGGGGCAATGAGCAGTTCTTC. This encodes CASSPRTGGNEQFF. This chain links TRBV19 with TRBJ2-1, with 10 nucleotides matching TRBD1. The CDR3 loop spans 14 amino acids. Trimming removed 5 bases from V and 6 bases from J; junction bases left unmatched: 4. Germline assignment: CDR1 LNHDA and CDR2 SQIVND (reference sequence).

This clone occurred once. V gene TRBV4-1 combines with J gene TRBJ2-5, with D maybe TRBD1 (6 bases). The CDR3 has 14 residues. Per the germline V gene, CDR1 is MGHRA and CDR2 is YSYEKL. Between the trimmed V and J ends, which lost 2 bases and 1 base, there was a span of 8 bases. CDR3 in amino acids: CASSQTGLQETQYF. Here the CDR3 DNA reads TGCGCCAGCAGCCAAACAGGGCTCCAAGAGACCCAGTACTTC.

V gene TRBV27 combines with J gene TRBJ2-3, with D perhaps matching TRBD2 (6 bases). Germline lookup yields CDR1 MNHEY and CDR2 SMNVEV (reference sequence). The CDR3 is 15 residues long. V was shortened by 2 bases and J by 0 bases, with 9 bases between the two germline ends. CDR3: CASSLGTFSTDTQYF. Here the CDR3 DNA reads TGTGCCAGCAGTTTAGGGACTTTTAGCACAGATACGCAGTATTTT.

The chain employs TRBV18 and TRBJ2-7, with 10 bases that match TRBD1. Germline CDR1 KGHSH, CDR2 LQKENI. CDR3 size: 15 residues. V gave up 1 base and J gave up 3 bases; unmatched junction bases: 3. In DNA, the CDR3 is TGTGCCAGCTCACCACTAGGGACAGGGGTCTACGAGCAGTACTTC. Its translation: CASSPLGTGVYEQYF.

The gene calls are TRBV10-3 and TRBJ2-5; 9 nucleotides agree with TRBD1. The J call may be wrong; the DNA end is better matched by TRBJ2-7. The CDR3 is made up of 13 amino acids. Germline CDR1 is ENHRY and CDR2 is SYGVKD. The CDR3 sequence: CAITGQGTDEQYF. The CDR3 DNA is TGTGCCATCACCGGACAGGGGACCGACGAGCAGTACTTC.

This chain joins TRBV11-2 and TRBJ1-1, with a weak D call TRBD1 (6 bases). Germline V lookup: CDR1 SGHAT, CDR2 FQNNGV. This CDR3 contains 12 residues. Trimming took 4 bases from V and 5 from J, leaving 8 bases between them. The DNA for the CDR3 is TGTGCCAGCAGCTCACAGGGAACTGAAGCTTTCTTT. This sequence encodes CASSSQGTEAFF. Filled out from reference TRBV11-2 and TRBJ1-1, the complete variable domain reads EAGVAQSPRYKIIEKRQSVAFWCNPISGHATLYWYQQILGQGPKLLIQFQNNGVVDDSQLPKDRFSAERLKGVDSTLKIQPAKLEDSAVYLCASSSQGTEAFFGQGTRLTVV.

The chain has TRBV7-9 and TRBJ2-7; 9 bases are a match to TRBD2. The junction had 7 bases not matched to a gene; V was cut back by 5 bases and J by 5 bases. The germline V gene encodes CDR1 SEHNR and CDR2 FQNEAQ (reference sequence). The CDR3 sequence is 14 residues long. CDR3 loop: CASSRASGNNEQYF. Here the CDR3 DNA reads TGTGCCAGCAGCCGGGCTAGCGGGAACAACGAGCAGTACTTC.

This clone was found a few times. The chain combines TRBV19 with TRBJ2-7, with 8 nucleotides matching TRBD1. The CDR3 extends over 15 amino acids. V trimming: 3 bases; J trimming: 1 base; junction bases outside the gene matches: 5. Per germline, CDR1 LNHDA and CDR2 SQIVND (reference sequence). The CDR3 nucleotides read TGTGCCAGTAGTATTGACAGGGGTATATCCTACGAGCAGTACTTC. This codes for CASSIDRGISYEQYF.

The chain couples TRBV6-5 to TRBJ2-5; 7 bases are shared with TRBD1. The DNA end is a closer match to TRBJ2-7, so the J assignment may be wrong. CDR1 is MNHEY and CDR2 is SVGAGI in the germline V gene. This CDR3 is built from 14 residues. The CDR3 loop is CASSYGTVNYEQYF. The CDR3 nucleotides are TGTGCCAGCAGTTACGGGACAGTCAACTACGAGCAGTACTTC.

The chain employs TRBV15 and TRBJ2-7; tentative D call: TRBD2 (7 bases). The CDR3 spans 15 residues. Germline lookup yields CDR1 LNHNV and CDR2 YYDKDF (reference sequence). Trimming left V 5 bases short and J 6 bases short, with 20 bases between. CDR3 protein: CATSPQIGGGSEQYF. The CDR3 nucleotides are TGTGCCACCAGCCCCCAAATAGGGGGGGGATCCGAGCAGTACTTC.

This sequence joins TRBV7-2 and TRBJ2-5; 7 bases map to TRBD2. CDR3 length equals 16 residues. Trimming removed 5 bases from V and 1 base from J; junction bases left unmatched: 10. The V gene's germline CDR1 is SGHTA and CDR2 FQGNSA. The CDR3 DNA follows: TGTGCCAGCAGCCCCAAGCCGCGGGGGTTCCAAGAGACCCAGTACTTC. Protein product: CASSPKPRGFQETQYF.

The chain carries TRBV7-9 and TRBJ1-6, with TRBD1 as a possible D gene (6 bases). CDR1 is SEHNR, CDR2 FQNEAQ, per germline (reference sequence). The CDR3 sequence is 18 residues long. The V end was cut by 1 base, the J end by 8 bases, with 21 bases between. CDR3 nucleotides: TGTGCCAGCAGCTTAGTAGGGCCGGCAGGGGCCGCAGATTCACCCCTCCACTTT. It specifies CASSLVGPAGAADSPLHF.

J is TRBJ1-2 and V is TRBV6-5; 7 positions agree with TRBD1. Germline V CDR1 and CDR2: MNHEY, SVGAGI. This CDR3 spans 13 amino acids. Trimming at V came to 5 bases and at J to 8 bases, leaving 8 bases not matched to a gene. DNA of the CDR3: TGTGCCAGCAGTAATCACAGGGGTACGGGCTACACCTTC. It translates to CASSNHRGTGYTF.

The chain combines TRBV5-4 with TRBJ1-2; a possible D gene is TRBD1 (6 bases). The CDR3 length is 14 residues. V was clipped by 0 bases and J by 4 bases, with 10 bases between them. The V gene's germline CDR1 is SGHNT and CDR2 YYREEE (reference sequence). The CDR3: CASSLGTAVYGYTF. The DNA of the CDR3 is TGTGCCAGCAGCTTGGGGACAGCAGTCTATGGCTACACCTTC.